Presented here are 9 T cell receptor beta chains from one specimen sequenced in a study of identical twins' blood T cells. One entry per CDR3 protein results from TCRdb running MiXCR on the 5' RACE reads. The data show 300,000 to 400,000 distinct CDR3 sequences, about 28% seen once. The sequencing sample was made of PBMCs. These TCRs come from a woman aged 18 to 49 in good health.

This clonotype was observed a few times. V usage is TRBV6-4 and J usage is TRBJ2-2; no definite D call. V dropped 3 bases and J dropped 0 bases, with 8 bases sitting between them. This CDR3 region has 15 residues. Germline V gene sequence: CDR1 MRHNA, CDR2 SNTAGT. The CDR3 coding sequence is TGTGCCAGCAGTGAGAACTTTCCGAACACCGGGGAGCTGTTTTTT. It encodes CASSENFPNTGELFF.

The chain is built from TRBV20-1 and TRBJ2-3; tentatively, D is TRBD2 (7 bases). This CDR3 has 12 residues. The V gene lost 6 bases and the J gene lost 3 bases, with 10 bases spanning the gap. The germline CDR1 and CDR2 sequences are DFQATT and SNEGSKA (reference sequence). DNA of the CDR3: TGCAGTGCAGGGGGGGATACAGATACGCAGTATTTT. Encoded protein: CSAGGDTDTQYF.

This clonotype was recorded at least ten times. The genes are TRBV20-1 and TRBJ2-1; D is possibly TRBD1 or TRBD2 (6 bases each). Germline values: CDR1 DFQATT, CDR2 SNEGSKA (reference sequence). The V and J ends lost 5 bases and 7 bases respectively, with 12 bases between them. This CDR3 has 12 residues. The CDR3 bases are TGCAGTGCTGAAGGGGGAGGTAATGAGCAGTTCTTC. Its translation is CSAEGGGNEQFF.

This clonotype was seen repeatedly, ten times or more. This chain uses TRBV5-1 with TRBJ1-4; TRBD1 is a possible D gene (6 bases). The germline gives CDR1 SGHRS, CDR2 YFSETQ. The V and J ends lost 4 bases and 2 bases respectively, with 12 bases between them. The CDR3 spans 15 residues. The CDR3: CASSLNRVTNEKLFF. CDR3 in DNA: TGCGCCAGCAGCCTTAACAGGGTGACTAATGAAAAACTGTTTTTT.

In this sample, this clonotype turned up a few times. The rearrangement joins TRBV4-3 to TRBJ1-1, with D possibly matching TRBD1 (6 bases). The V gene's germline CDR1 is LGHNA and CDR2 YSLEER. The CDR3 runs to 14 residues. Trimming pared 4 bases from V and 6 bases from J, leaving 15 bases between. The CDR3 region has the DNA TGCGCCAGCAGCCTGTCGCCAGGACAGCCTGAAGCTTTCTTT. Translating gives CASSLSPGQPEAFF.

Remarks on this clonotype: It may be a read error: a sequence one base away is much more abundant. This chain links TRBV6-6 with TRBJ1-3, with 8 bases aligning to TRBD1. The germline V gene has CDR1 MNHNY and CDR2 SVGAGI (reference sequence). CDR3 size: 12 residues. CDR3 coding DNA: TGTGGGACAGGGTTAGCTGGAGACACCATATATTTT. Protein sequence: CGTGLAGDTIYF.

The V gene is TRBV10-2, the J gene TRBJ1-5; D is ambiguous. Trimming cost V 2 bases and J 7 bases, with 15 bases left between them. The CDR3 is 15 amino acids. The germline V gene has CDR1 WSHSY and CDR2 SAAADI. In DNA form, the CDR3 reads TGCGCCAGCAGTGAGATTGGGCAGCAAAGGCAGCCCCAGCATTTT. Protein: CASSEIGQQRQPQHF.

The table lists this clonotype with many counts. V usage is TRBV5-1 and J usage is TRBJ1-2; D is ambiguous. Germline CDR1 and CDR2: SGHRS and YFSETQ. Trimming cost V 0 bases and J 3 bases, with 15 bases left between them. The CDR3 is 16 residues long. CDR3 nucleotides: TGCGCCAGCAGCTTGGTAGCGGGCCCTCATGACTATGGCTACACCTTC. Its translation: CASSLVAGPHDYGYTF. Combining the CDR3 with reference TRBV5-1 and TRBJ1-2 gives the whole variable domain KAGVTQTPRYLIKTRGQQVTLSCSPISGHRSVSWYQQTPGQGLQFLFEYFSETQRNKGNFPGRFSGRQFSNSRSEMNVSTLELGDSALYLCASSLVAGPHDYGYTFGSGTRLTVV.

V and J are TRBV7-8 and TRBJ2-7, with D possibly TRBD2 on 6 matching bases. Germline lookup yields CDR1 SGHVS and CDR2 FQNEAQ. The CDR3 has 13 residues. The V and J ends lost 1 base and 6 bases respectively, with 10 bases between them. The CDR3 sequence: CASSLVGGLEQYF. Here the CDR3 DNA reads TGTGCCAGCAGCTTAGTGGGGGGTCTCGAGCAGTACTTC. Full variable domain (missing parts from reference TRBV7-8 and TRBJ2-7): GAGVSQSPRYKVAKRGQDVALRCDPISGHVSLFWYQQALGQGPEFLTYFQNEAQLDKSGLPSDRFFAERPEGSVSTLKIQRTQQEDSAVYLCASSLVGGLEQYFGPGTRLTVT.